This TCR beta chain was recovered during a study of T cell changes during pregnancy in multiple sclerosis. Assay: immunoSEQ multiplex PCR; the TCRdb copy retains only in-frame clones and omits some. The data show roughly 100,000 clones, 91% seen once. The J segment lost 2 bases and the V segment lost 3 bases, leaving 3 bases of the junction unmatched. This CDR3 contains 13 residues. Germline V CDR1 and CDR2: SQVTM, ANQGSEA. The sample here was peripheral blood, taken after pregnancy. The clonotype was recovered from a female donor in good health, enrolled as a control in a pregnancy study. The genes are TRBV29-1 and TRBJ2-5, with 7 positions matching TRBD1. The chain's CDR3 is CSVDGTAQETQYF. As DNA, the CDR3 is TGCAGCGTTGACGGGACAGCACAAGAGACCCAGTACTTC.